This T cell receptor (beta chain) originates from a study of blood T cell repertoires in COVID-19. The data were produced by immunoSEQ multiplex PCR, yet TCRdb's version contains in-frame clones alone and is incomplete. Among about 300,000 clones listed, around 90% were seen once. With 8 bases removed from V and 5 bases from J, the gap between germline ends came to 20 bases. There are 14 residues in the CDR3. Germline CDR1 is SQVTM and CDR2 is ANQGSEA. This TCR derives from a woman between 45 and 60 years old with COVID-19, enrolled during active disease. Sequenced sample: peripheral blood. V gene TRBV29-1 combines with J gene TRBJ2-3; D gene unclear. DNA for the CDR3: TGCAGCTCTCTCTTCTCCCTTTCCGGAGATACGCAGTATTTT. Translated: CSSLFSLSGDTQYF.